Below are 29 T cell receptor beta chains sequenced from a single sample in a study of CD4 T cells in relation to SARS-CoV-2 and coronaviruses. Which antigens these TCRs recognize remains unknown. Before the COVID-19 pandemic, during about 2010-2018, CD4+ T cells were taken from unexposed donors. Isolation of CD4+ T cells took place after nine to ten days in culture. TCRdb's table, derived via immunoSEQ multiplex PCR, lists solely in-frame clones and lacks some. Among about 22,000 clones, over 75% were seen once, and the ten largest hold less than 20%. Sample: CD4+ T cells from PBMCs, cultured in vitro. The receptors originated from a human donor in good health.

This chain connects TRBV6-5 to TRBJ1-1; D is unresolved. Germline V lookup: CDR1 MNHEY, CDR2 SVGAGI. The CDR3 has 14 residues. V shed 4 bases and J shed 1 base, with 10 bases lying between them. The CDR3, as DNA: TGTGCCAGCAGTTCCGGGAGGAGGAACACTGAAGCTTTCTTT. Translation gives CASSSGRRNTEAFF.

The chain combines TRBV24-1 with TRBJ2-5, with 11 nucleotides matching TRBD1. This CDR3 is built from 16 residues. The germline gives CDR1 KGHDR, CDR2 SFDVKD. After removal of 2 bases from V and 3 bases from J, the junction contained 4 bases not matched to a gene. The CDR3 sequence is CATSDSGTGGKETQYF. CDR3 bases: TGTGCCACCAGTGATTCAGGGACAGGGGGTAAAGAGACCCAGTACTTC.

J is TRBJ2-3 and V is TRBV2; 10 bases are shared with TRBD2. The V gene end was trimmed by 11 bases and the J gene end by 3 bases; junction bases not matched to a gene: 8. Germline-derived CDR1 and CDR2 are SNHLY and FYNNEI. The CDR3 has 14 amino acids. The CDR3 loop is CALREGLATDTQYF. CDR3 coding DNA: TGTGCCCTTCGGGAGGGACTAGCGACAGATACGCAGTATTTT.

A few counts support this clone. This sequence joins TRBV7-9 and TRBJ1-3; D perhaps matches TRBD1 (5 bases). The CDR3 is 16 residues long. V lost 5 bases and J lost 4, with 18 bases in between. The germline gives CDR1 SEHNR, CDR2 FQNEAQ (reference sequence). The chain's CDR3 is CASSRDAGARGNTIYF. Here the CDR3 DNA reads TGTGCCAGCAGCCGAGATGCTGGGGCGCGGGGAAACACCATATATTTT.

The rearrangement uses TRBV6-5 and TRBJ2-7; no clear D. The CDR3 spans 13 residues. V lost 7 bases, J lost 0 bases, and 10 bases lay in between. The germline V gene encodes CDR1 MNHEY and CDR2 SVGAGI. CDR3 bases: TGTGCCAGCAAGTCACCGAGCTCCTACGAGCAGTACTTC. It yields the protein CASKSPSSYEQYF.

J is TRBJ1-2 and V is TRBV11-1; D uncertain. V lost 7 bases, J lost 7 bases, and 19 bases lay in between. Germline V gives CDR1 SGHAT, CDR2 FQDESV (reference sequence). The CDR3 consists of 14 residues. In nucleotides, the CDR3 is TGTGCCAGCAAAGATTCGGTTACGCTGGGTGGCTACACCTTC. Translating gives CASKDSVTLGGYTF.

The gene calls are TRBV27 and TRBJ1-1; D remains unclear. V was clipped by 8 bases and J by 4 bases, with 11 bases between them. This CDR3 is built from 12 residues. Per germline, CDR1 MNHEY and CDR2 SMNVEV (reference sequence). For the CDR3, the DNA is TGTGCCAGCTACATTCTGACCACTGAAGCTTTCTTT. Encoded protein: CASYILTTEAFF.

As DNA, the CDR3 is TGTGCCAGCAGCTTCCAGGGGCTGGACGGCAATCAGCCCCAGCATTTT. It is translated as CASSFQGLDGNQPQHF. The chain combines TRBV5-4 with TRBJ1-5; TRBD1 is a possible D gene (6 bases). CDR1 and CDR2 from the germline V gene are SGHNT and YYREEE (reference sequence). Deletions cut 2 bases from V and 2 bases from J, with 14 bases between. The CDR3 extends over 16 amino acids.

The chain has TRBV7-2 and TRBJ2-7; 9 nucleotides line up with TRBD2. Trimming took 5 bases from V and 1 from J; bases not matched to a gene: 3. Germline CDR1 SGHTA, CDR2 FQGNSA. The CDR3 contains 14 residues. CDR3 sequence (DNA): TGTGCCAGCAGCGCGACTAGCGGATCCTACGAGCAGTACTTC. This translates into CASSATSGSYEQYF. Combining the CDR3 with reference TRBV7-2 and TRBJ2-7 gives the whole variable domain GAGVSQSPSNKVTEKGKDVELRCDPISGHTALYWYRQSLGQGLEFLIYFQGNSAPDKSGLPSDRFSAERTGGSVSTLTIQRTQQEDSAVYLCASSATSGSYEQYFGPGTRLTVT.

This clone has just a few counts. The CDR3 coding sequence is TGCGCCAGCAGCATTACCGGGACTGTTGAGTCACCCCTCCACTTT. Translation: CASSITGTVESPLHF. This chain uses TRBV5-1 with TRBJ1-6, with D perhaps matching TRBD1 (5 bases). The V gene lost 4 bases and the J gene lost 10 bases, with 18 bases spanning the gap. This CDR3 region has 15 residues. The germline V gene has CDR1 SGHRS and CDR2 YFSETQ.

The table lists this clone with a count of one. The V gene is TRBV5-1, the J gene TRBJ1-3, with D uncertain. This CDR3 contains 15 residues. V gave up 4 bases and J gave up 4 bases, with 15 bases separating them. Germline assignment: CDR1 SGHRS and CDR2 YFSETQ. The CDR3 loop is CASSRSGVAGNTIYF. For the CDR3, the DNA is TGCGCCAGCAGCCGGTCCGGTGTGGCCGGAAACACCATATATTTT.

The J gene is TRBJ2-1, the V gene TRBV10-3; tentative D call: TRBD2 (5 bases). This CDR3 contains 18 residues. Trimming took 0 bases from V and 0 from J, leaving 15 bases between them. Germline CDR1 is ENHRY and CDR2 is SYGVKD. The DNA of the CDR3 is TGTGCCATCAGTGAGTCCAGTGACTACCTAAGCTCCTACAATGAGCAGTTCTTC. Translated: CAISESSDYLSSYNEQFF.

The CDR3 bases are TGTGCCAGCAGTTTACCGCTTCAGGACAGGGGCGGAAAGACCCAGTACTTC. As protein: CASSLPLQDRGGKTQYF. The chain joins TRBV28 to TRBJ2-5; 9 bases line up with TRBD1. Looked up from germline, CDR1 is MDHEN and CDR2 is SYDVKM. The CDR3 spans 17 residues. Losses at the gene ends were 2 bases for V and 6 bases for J; bases not matched to a gene: 13.

This chain uses TRBV30 with TRBJ1-6, with D tentatively TRBD1 (5 bases). Trimming took 1 base from V and 5 from J, leaving 6 bases between them. Germline CDR1 reads GTSNPN; CDR2 reads SVGIG (reference sequence). The CDR3 has 13 amino acids. The CDR3 DNA reads as TGTGCCTGGAGTGGACAGAATAATTCACCCCTCCACTTT. Translating it yields CAWSGQNNSPLHF.

The CDR3, as DNA: TGTGCCAGCAGCTTAGGAGCAGGGGGTAACCAGCCCCAGCATTTT. Amino acids: CASSLGAGGNQPQHF. V is TRBV7-9 and J is TRBJ1-5; 7 bases line up with TRBD1. The CDR3 has 15 amino acids. The J segment lost 7 bases and the V segment lost 1 base, leaving 7 bases of the junction unmatched. Germline V gene sequence: CDR1 SEHNR, CDR2 FQNEAQ (reference sequence).

The CDR3 nucleotides read TGTGCCACCAGTGGGGTTCTCGGGAGTGGCTACACCTTC. Its translation is CATSGVLGSGYTF. The chain employs TRBV24-1 and TRBJ1-2; D is ambiguous. The ends were cut back, 5 bases at V and 7 bases at J, with 13 bases in the middle. In germline, CDR1 is KGHDR, CDR2 SFDVKD. This CDR3 contains 13 residues.

This rearrangement joins TRBV27 to TRBJ2-7, with 7 bases matching TRBD1. J was trimmed by 2 bases and V by 5 bases; bases with no gene match: 3. CDR1 MNHEY and CDR2 SMNVEV come from the germline V gene (reference sequence). The CDR3 totals 13 residues. The CDR3 loop is CASSATGPYEQYF. CDR3 nucleotide sequence: TGTGCCAGCAGTGCGACAGGGCCCTACGAGCAGTACTTC.

The chain recombines TRBV28 with TRBJ2-1, with D unclear. This CDR3 has 15 amino acids. Germline CDR1 MDHEN, CDR2 SYDVKM. Trimming took off 2 bases at V and 4 bases at J, with 12 bases between the two ends. CDR3 loop: CASSLGPDIYNEQFF. CDR3 DNA sequence: TGTGCCAGCAGTTTAGGCCCCGACATTTACAATGAGCAGTTCTTC.

The chain uses TRBV12-3 or TRBV12-4 and TRBJ2-1; D ambiguous. Trimming removed 6 bases at V and 14 bases at J, with 14 bases between. The CDR3 has 11 residues. In nucleotides, the CDR3 is TGTGCCAGCAGCCACGACGGTCCTGAGTTCTTC. Amino acid sequence: CASSHDGPEFF.

Concerning this clone: A read error may account for a junction end that differs from germline. The genes are TRBV7-8 and TRBJ2-6; 7 nucleotides match TRBD1. The CDR3 consists of 14 residues. Looked up from germline, CDR1 is SGHVS and CDR2 is FQNEAQ. The CDR3 DNA is TGTGCCAGCAGCTATAACACAGGGGTCAACGTCCTGACTTTC. The encoded protein is CASSYNTGVNVLTF.

The chain employs TRBV2 and TRBJ1-1; no clear D. V dropped 5 bases and J dropped 2 bases, with 12 bases sitting between them. From germline, CDR1 is SNHLY and CDR2 FYNNEI. The CDR3 has 14 residues. In DNA, the CDR3 is TGTGCCAGCAGTACGCAGGCGGTTAACACTGAAGCTTTCTTT. Translation gives CASSTQAVNTEAFF.

The genes are TRBV6-5 and TRBJ2-3; no firm D call. The CDR3 sequence is 16 residues long. Germline V gene sequence: CDR1 MNHEY, CDR2 SVGAGI. Trimming pared 0 bases from V and 4 bases from J, leaving 14 bases between. The chain's CDR3 is CASSYSGRQAADTQYF. CDR3 bases: TGTGCCAGCAGTTACTCCGGGCGGCAGGCTGCAGATACGCAGTATTTT.

This rearrangement joins TRBV5-5 to TRBJ1-5, with TRBD1 as a possible D gene (5 bases). CDR3 size: 17 residues. V lost 4 bases to trimming and J lost 0 bases, with 17 bases between them. The germline V gene encodes CDR1 SGHKS and CDR2 YYEKEE (reference sequence). The CDR3 DNA sequence: TGTGCCAGCAGCGGAGGTCAGGGATTTTATAGCAATCAGCCCCAGCATTTT. The encoded protein is CASSGGQGFYSNQPQHF.

The chain links TRBV5-4 to TRBJ1-2; D might be TRBD1 (5 bases). Germline-derived CDR1 and CDR2 are SGHNT and YYREEE (reference sequence). Between the trimmed V and J ends, which lost 2 bases and 6 bases, there was a span of 17 bases. The CDR3 consists of 15 residues. Written as DNA, the CDR3 is TGTGCCAGCAGCTTAGGCCCACTAGGCAGGGATGGCTACACCTTC. Its protein product is CASSLGPLGRDGYTF.

The chain combines TRBV3-1 (or the pseudogene TRBV3-2) with TRBJ2-5; 10 bases agree with TRBD2. The germline V gene has CDR1 LGHDT and CDR2 YNNKEL (reference sequence). The trim removed 0 bases at V and 5 bases at J, leaving 15 bases unmatched. The CDR3 spans 19 residues. This CDR3 reads CASSQDLLAGARIKETQYF. Here the CDR3 DNA reads TGTGCCAGCAGCCAAGATCTTCTAGCGGGAGCCCGAATAAAGGAGACCCAGTACTTC.

This chain connects TRBV27 to TRBJ1-1; maybe TRBD1 (6 bases). CDR3 size: 15 residues. The germline V and J ends were trimmed by 0 bases and 7 bases, with 15 bases remaining between them. Germline V gene sequence: CDR1 MNHEY, CDR2 SMNVEV (reference sequence). CDR3: CASSLSTGRPYEAFF. The CDR3 region has the DNA TGTGCCAGCAGTTTATCGACAGGTAGGCCCTATGAAGCTTTCTTT.

This chain uses TRBV19 with TRBJ2-1, with D perhaps TRBD2 (5 bases). Trimming removed 6 bases at V and 5 bases at J, with 23 bases between. The CDR3 sequence is 17 residues long. Germline CDR1 LNHDA, CDR2 SQIVND (reference sequence). CDR3 amino acids: CASSHPNRGLPDNEQFF. CDR3 nucleotide sequence: TGTGCCAGTAGCCACCCAAATCGGGGATTACCCGACAATGAGCAGTTCTTC.

V gene TRBV15 combines with J gene TRBJ2-1, with a tentative D call TRBD2 (6 bases). Between the trimmed V and J ends, which lost 5 bases and 0 bases, there was a span of 20 bases. Germline V gene data show CDR1 as LNHNV and CDR2 as YYDKDF (reference sequence). The CDR3 spans 18 residues. This CDR3 reads CATSGIRGTYSSYNEQFF. The CDR3 coding sequence is TGTGCCACCAGCGGTATTCGCGGGACTTACAGCTCCTACAATGAGCAGTTCTTC.

This rearrangement joins TRBV12-3 or TRBV12-4 to TRBJ2-3; D is unresolved. This CDR3 has 13 residues. V lost 6 bases and J 1 base, leaving 8 bases between the germline ends. CDR3 amino acids: CASSLSGTDTQYF. CDR3 bases: TGTGCCAGCAGCCTCTCTGGCACAGATACGCAGTATTTT.